This is a list of T cell receptor beta chains from one sample in a study of Ad26.COV2.S vaccination and SARS-CoV-2 variants. Sequenced by immunoSEQ multiplex PCR; TCRdb stores in-frame clones only, minus some. The sample holds 430,000 or so clones, about nine tenths seen once. Sequencing was performed on peripheral blood, taken in a trial of Ad26.COV2.S vaccine versus placebo. These receptor sequences come from a person between 18 and 60 years old who received the Ad26.COV2.S COVID-19 vaccine or a placebo. CDR3s include the opening cysteine and the closing phenylalanine or tryptophan.

V gene	J gene	CDR3 protein
TRBV3-1/TRBV3-2	TRBJ2-3	CASSQEERGYTDTQYF
TRBV6-5	TRBJ1-2	CASCSWKGFYGYTF
TRBV27	TRBJ1-1	CASSLSGHTEAFF
TRBV28	TRBJ1-2	CASQGNYGYTF
TRBV10-3	TRBJ1-1	CAISEALGGTEAFF
TRBV6-1	TRBJ2-7	CASSEAEEGSYEQYF
TRBV30	TRBJ1-1	CAWSRPGQGGTEAFF
TRBV7-2	TRBJ2-7	CASSLERFDEQYF
TRBV7-2	TRBJ2-3	CASSPLGLAGSTDTQYF
TRBV6-6	TRBJ1-5	CASSYSIREIEPQHF
TRBV6-4	TRBJ2-2	CASSGAGETGELFF
TRBV9	TRBJ1-1	CASSVIGENTEAFF
TRBV27	TRBJ1-5	CASSLSHPGTPYQPQHF
TRBV21-1	TRBJ2-7	CASSKEDSGRACEQYF
TRBV5-6	TRBJ1-1	CASSLVVSGTDNTEAFF
TRBV27	TRBJ1-4	CASSFHGNNEKLFF
TRBV4-3	TRBJ2-7	CASSQGLAETYEQYF
TRBV5-1	TRBJ2-5	CASSLGRSGETQYF
TRBV7-2	TRBJ2-5	CASSSDRGLETQYF
TRBV3-1/TRBV3-2	TRBJ2-1	CASSQVKGLTTSSYNEQFF
TRBV9	TRBJ2-7	CASSVGTPEDYEQYF
TRBV6-2/TRBV6-3	TRBJ2-2	CASSYYGTSGANTGELFF
TRBV25-1	TRBJ2-1	CASSVIAGGQDEQFF
TRBV21-1	TRBJ2-5	CASRVEWPPPSAQYF
TRBV19	TRBJ2-2	CASKNRYTGELFF
TRBV27	TRBJ2-7	CASSLRVSYEQYF